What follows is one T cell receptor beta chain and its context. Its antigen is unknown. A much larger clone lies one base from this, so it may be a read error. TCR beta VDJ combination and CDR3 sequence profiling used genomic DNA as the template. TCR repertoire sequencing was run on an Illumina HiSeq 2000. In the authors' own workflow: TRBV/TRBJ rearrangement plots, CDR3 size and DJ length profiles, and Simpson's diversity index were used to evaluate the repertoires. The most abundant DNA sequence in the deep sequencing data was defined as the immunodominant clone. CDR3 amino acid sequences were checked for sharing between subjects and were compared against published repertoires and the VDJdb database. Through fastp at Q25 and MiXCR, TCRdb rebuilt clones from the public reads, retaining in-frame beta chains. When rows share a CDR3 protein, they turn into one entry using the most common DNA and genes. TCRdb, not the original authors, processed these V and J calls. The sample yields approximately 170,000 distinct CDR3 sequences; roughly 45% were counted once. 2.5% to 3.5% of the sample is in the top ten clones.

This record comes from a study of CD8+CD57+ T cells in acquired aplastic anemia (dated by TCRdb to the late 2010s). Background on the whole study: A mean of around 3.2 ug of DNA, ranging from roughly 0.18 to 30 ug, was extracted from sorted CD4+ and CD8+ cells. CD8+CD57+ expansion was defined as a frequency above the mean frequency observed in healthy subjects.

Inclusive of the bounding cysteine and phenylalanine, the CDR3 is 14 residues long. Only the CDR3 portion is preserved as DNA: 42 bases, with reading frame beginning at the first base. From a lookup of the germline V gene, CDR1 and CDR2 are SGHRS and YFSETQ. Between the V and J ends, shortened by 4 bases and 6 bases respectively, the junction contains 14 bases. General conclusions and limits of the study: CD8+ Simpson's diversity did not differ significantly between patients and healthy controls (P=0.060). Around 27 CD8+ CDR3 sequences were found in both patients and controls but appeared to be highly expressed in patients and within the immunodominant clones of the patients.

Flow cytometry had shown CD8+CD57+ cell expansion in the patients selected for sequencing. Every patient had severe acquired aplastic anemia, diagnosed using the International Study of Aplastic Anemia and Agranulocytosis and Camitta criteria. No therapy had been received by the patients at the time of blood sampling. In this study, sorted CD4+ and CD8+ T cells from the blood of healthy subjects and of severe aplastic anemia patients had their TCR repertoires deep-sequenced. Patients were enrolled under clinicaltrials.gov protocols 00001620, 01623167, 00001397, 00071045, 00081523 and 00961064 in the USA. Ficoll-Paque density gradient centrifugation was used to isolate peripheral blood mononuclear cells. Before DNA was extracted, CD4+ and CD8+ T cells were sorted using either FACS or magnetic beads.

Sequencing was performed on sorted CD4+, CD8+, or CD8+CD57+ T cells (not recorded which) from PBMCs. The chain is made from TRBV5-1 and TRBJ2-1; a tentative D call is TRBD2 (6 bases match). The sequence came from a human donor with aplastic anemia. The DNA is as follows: TGCGCCAGCAGCCTCTTACTAGCCTCCAATGAGCAGTTCTTC. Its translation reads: CASSLLLASNEQFF.